The clone carrying this T cell receptor (beta chain) was seen more than once but under ten times. The data were taken from a study of T-cell memory formation after mild COVID-19. In germline, CDR1 is SGDLS, CDR2 YYNGEE. V lost 4 bases to trimming and J lost 1 base, with 8 bases between them. The CDR3 has 14 amino acids. TCRdb re-called the 5' RACE reads with MiXCR, one entry per CDR3 protein. The repertoire holds around 340,000 distinct CDR3 sequences, with around a sixth as singletons. Sequencing was performed on PBMCs or a T cell subset sorted from them (not recorded which). This chain uses TRBV9 with TRBJ2-2, with D hard to call. The source is a man between 18 and 35 years old who had mild COVID-19 (a few samples of this study predate the infection). Cell type and time point are not known. The CDR3 DNA sequence: TGTGCCAGCAGCCCGGCAGTGAACACCGGGGAGCTGTTTTTT. This encodes CASSPAVNTGELFF. Supplemented by reference TRBV9 and TRBJ2-2, the full variable domain reads DSGVTQTPKHLITATGQRVTLRCSPRSGDLSVYWYQQSLDQGLQFLIQYYNGEERAKGNILERFSAQQFPDLHSELNLSSLELGDSALYFCASSPAVNTGELFFGEGSRLTVL.